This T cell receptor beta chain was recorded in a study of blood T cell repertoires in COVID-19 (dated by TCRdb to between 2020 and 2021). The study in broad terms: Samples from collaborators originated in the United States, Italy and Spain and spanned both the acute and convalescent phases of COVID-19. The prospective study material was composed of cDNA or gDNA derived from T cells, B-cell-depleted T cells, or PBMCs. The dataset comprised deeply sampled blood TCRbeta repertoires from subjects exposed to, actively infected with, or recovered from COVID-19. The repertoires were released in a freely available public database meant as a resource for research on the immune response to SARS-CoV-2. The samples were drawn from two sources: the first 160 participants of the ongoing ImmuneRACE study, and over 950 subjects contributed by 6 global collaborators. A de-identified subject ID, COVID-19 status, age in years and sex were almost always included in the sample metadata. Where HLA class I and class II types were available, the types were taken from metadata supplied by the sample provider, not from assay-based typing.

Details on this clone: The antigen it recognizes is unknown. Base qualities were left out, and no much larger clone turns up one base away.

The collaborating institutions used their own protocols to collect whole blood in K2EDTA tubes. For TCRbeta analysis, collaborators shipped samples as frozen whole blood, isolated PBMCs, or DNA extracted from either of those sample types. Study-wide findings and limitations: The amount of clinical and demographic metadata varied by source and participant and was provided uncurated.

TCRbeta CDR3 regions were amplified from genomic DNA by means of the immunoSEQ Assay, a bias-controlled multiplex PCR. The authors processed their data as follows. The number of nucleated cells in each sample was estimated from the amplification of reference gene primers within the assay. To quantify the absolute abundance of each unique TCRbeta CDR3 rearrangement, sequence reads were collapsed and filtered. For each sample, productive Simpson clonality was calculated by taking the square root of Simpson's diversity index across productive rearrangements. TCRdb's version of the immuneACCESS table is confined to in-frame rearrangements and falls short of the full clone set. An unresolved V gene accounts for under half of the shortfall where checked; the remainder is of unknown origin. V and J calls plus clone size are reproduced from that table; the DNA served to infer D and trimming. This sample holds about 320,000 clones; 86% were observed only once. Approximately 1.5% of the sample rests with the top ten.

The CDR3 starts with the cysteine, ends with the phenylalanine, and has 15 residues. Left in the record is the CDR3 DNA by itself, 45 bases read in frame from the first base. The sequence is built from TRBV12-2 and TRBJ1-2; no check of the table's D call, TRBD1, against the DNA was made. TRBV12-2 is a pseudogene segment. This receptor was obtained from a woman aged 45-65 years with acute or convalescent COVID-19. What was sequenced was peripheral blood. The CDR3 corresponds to CASRGYKGLGYGYTF. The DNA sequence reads TGTGCAAGTCGCGGTTACAAGGGGTTGGGCTATGGCTACACCTTC.